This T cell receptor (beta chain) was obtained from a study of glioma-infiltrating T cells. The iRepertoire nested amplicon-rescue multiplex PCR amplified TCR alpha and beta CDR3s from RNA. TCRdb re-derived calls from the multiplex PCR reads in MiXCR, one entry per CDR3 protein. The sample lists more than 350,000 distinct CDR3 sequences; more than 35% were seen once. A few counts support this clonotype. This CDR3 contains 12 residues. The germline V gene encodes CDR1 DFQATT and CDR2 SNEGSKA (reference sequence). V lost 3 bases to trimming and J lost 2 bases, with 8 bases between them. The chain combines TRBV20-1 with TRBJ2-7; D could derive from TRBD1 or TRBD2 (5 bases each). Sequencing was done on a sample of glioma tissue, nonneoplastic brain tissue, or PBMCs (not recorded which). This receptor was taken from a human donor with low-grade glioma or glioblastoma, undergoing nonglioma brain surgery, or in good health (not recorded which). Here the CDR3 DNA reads TGCAGTGCTAGCGGGGCCCCCTACGAGCAGTACTTC. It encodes CSASGAPYEQYF.